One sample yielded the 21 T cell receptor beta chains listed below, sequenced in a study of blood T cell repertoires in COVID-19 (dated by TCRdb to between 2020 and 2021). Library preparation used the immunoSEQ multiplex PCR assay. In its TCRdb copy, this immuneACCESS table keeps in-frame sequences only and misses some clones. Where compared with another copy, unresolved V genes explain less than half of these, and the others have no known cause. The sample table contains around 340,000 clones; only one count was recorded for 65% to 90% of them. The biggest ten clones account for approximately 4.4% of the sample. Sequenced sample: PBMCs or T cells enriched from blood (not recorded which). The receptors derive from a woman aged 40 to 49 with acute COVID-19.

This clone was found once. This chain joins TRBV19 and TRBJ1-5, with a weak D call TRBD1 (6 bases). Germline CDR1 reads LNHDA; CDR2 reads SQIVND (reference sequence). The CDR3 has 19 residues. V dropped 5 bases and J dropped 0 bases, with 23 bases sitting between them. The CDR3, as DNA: TGTGCCAGTAGTGCCCTCGGACAGCGAGCGCGATATAGCAATCAGCCCCAGCATTTT. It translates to CASSALGQRARYSNQPQHF.

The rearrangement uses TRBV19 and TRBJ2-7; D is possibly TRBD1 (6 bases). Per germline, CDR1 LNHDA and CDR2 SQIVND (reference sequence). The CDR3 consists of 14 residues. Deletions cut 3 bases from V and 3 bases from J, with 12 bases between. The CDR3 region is CASSIRVDSYEQYF. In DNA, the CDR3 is TGTGCCAGTAGTATTCGGGTGGACAGCTACGAGCAGTACTTC.

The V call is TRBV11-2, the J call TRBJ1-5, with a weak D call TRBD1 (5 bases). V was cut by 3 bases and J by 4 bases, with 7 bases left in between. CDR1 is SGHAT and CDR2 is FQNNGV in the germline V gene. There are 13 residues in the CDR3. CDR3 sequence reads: CASSLGLNQPQHF. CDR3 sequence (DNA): TGTGCCAGCAGCTTGGGACTAAATCAGCCCCAGCATTTT.

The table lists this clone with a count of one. Here the CDR3 reads CASSRQFGQDYTF. The CDR3 nucleotides are TGTGCCAGCAGTAGACAGTTCGGGCAGGACTACACCTTC. The chain employs TRBV12-3 or TRBV12-4 and TRBJ1-2; a possible D gene is TRBD1 (5 bases). The CDR3 consists of 13 residues. The germline V and J ends were trimmed by 5 bases and 10 bases, with 17 bases remaining between them.

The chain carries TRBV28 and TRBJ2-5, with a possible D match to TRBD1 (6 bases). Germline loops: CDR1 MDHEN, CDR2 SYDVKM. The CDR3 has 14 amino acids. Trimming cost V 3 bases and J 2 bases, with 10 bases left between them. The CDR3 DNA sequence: TGTGCCAGCAGTTTGTTACAGGGACAAGAGACCCAGTACTTC. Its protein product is CASSLLQGQETQYF.

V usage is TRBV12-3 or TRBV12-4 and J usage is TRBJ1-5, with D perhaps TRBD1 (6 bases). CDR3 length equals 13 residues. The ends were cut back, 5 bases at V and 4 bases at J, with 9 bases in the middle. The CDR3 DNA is TGTGCCAGCAGTGAACAGGGAAATCAGCCCCAGCATTTT. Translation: CASSEQGNQPQHF.

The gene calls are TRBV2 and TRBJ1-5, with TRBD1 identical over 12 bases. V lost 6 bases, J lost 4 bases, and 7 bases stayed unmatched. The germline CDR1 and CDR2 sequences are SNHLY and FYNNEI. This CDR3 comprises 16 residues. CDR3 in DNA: TGTGCCAGCAGGACCGGGACAGGGGGCGGGAATCAGCCCCAGCATTTT. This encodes CASRTGTGGGNQPQHF.

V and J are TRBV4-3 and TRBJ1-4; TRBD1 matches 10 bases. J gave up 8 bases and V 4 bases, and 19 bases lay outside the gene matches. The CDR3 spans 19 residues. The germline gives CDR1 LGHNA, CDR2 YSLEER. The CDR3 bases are TGCGCCAGCAGCCCTCGGGTATCCGGGACAGGGGATAGGGGAGAAAAACTGTTTTTT. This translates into CASSPRVSGTGDRGEKLFF.

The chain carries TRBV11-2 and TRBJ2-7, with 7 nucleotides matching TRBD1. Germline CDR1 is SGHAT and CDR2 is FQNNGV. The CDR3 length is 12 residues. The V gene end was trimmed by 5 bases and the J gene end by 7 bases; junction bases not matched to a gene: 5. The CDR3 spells CASSLTGLEQYF. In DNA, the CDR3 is TGTGCCAGCAGCCTGACAGGGTTGGAGCAGTACTTC.

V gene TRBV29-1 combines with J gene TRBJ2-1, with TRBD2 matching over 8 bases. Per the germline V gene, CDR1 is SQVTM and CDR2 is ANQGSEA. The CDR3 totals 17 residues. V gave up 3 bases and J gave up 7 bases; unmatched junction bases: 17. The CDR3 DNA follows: TGCAGCGTTGAGTGGGAAAGGTTAGCGGGGAACTTTAATGAGCAGTTCTTC. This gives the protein CSVEWERLAGNFNEQFF.

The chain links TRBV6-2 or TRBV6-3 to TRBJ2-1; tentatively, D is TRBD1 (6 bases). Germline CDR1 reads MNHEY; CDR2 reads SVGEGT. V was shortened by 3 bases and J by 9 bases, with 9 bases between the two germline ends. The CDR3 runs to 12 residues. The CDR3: CASSYKGGEQFF. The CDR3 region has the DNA TGTGCCAGCAGTTATAAAGGGGGTGAGCAGTTCTTC.

CDR3 in amino acids: CSVARFMNTEAFF. CDR3 nucleotides: TGCAGCGTTGCGCGCTTTATGAACACTGAAGCTTTCTTT. The chain employs TRBV29-1 and TRBJ1-1; D is ambiguous. The CDR3 runs 13 residues. V lost 4 bases and J lost 0, with 9 bases in between. Per the germline V gene, CDR1 is SQVTM and CDR2 is ANQGSEA.

CDR3 amino acids: CASSPPQGGSTGELFF. The CDR3 region has the DNA TGTGCCAGCTCACCACCGCAGGGGGGATCCACCGGGGAGCTGTTTTTT. The rearrangement joins TRBV18 to TRBJ2-2; tentatively, D is TRBD1 (7 bases). This CDR3 contains 16 residues. Germline loops: CDR1 KGHSH, CDR2 LQKENI. V was clipped by 0 bases and J by 4 bases, with 12 bases between them.

This CDR3 is CSASSGSTYNEQFF. In nucleotides, the CDR3 is TGCAGTGCTAGTAGCGGGTCTACCTACAATGAGCAGTTCTTC. V usage is TRBV20-1 and J usage is TRBJ2-1; 7 bases align to TRBD2. V dropped 3 bases and J dropped 2; count of bases not matched to a gene: 4. Germline V gene lookup returns CDR1 DFQATT and CDR2 SNEGSKA (reference sequence). The CDR3 length is 14 residues.

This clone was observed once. CDR3 in DNA: TGTGCCAGCAGCTCGGAGGTATTGAACACTGAAGCTTTCTTT. Translation: CASSSEVLNTEAFF. The chain couples TRBV5-4 to TRBJ1-1; D is ambiguous. The CDR3 has 14 residues. The V gene lost 3 bases and the J gene lost 0 bases, with 9 bases spanning the gap. CDR1 and CDR2 (germline): SGHNT, YYREEE (reference sequence). Using reference TRBV5-4 and TRBJ1-1 for the parts outside the CDR3, the full variable domain is ETGVTQSPTHLIKTRGQQVTLRCSSQSGHNTVSWYQQALGQGPQFIFQYYREEENGRGNFPPRFSGLQFPNYSSELNVNALELDDSALYLCASSSEVLNTEAFFGQGTRLTVV.

The CDR3 protein is CASSRTRDRVLTGELFF. The CDR3, as DNA: TGTGCCAGCAGCCGGACCCGGGACAGGGTCCTCACCGGGGAGCTGTTTTTT. The chain recombines TRBV7-2 with TRBJ2-2, with 9 bases fitting TRBD1. Germline V gives CDR1 SGHTA, CDR2 FQGNSA. Trimming removed 5 bases from V and 4 bases from J; junction bases left unmatched: 11. This CDR3 is built from 17 residues.

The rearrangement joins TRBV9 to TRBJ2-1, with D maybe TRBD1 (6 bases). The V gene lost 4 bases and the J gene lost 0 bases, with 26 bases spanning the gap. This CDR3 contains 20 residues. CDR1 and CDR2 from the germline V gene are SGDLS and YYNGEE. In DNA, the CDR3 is TGTGCCAGCAGCCCCGGCTCATACACCAACAGGGAGAGCTCCTACAATGAGCAGTTCTTC. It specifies CASSPGSYTNRESSYNEQFF.

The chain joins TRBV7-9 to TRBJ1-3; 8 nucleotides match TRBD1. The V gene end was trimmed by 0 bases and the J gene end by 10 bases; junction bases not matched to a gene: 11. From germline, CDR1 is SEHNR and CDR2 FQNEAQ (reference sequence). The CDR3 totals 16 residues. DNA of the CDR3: TGTGCCAGCAGCTTAGCCGGGACAGGCCTTCGAGAAACCATATATTTT. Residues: CASSLAGTGLRETIYF.

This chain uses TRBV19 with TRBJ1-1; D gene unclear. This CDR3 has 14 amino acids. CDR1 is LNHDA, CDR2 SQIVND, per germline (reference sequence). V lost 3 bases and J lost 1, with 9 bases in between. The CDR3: CASSMTGGNTEAFF. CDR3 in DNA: TGTGCCAGTAGTATGACGGGAGGGAACACTGAAGCTTTCTTT.

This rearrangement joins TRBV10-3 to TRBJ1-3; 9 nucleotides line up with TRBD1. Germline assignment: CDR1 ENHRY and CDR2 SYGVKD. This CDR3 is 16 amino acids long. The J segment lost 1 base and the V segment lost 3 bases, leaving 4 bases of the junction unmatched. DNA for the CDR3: TGTGCCATCAGTGATTGGGACAGGGTGTCTGGAAACACCATATATTTT. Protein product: CAISDWDRVSGNTIYF.

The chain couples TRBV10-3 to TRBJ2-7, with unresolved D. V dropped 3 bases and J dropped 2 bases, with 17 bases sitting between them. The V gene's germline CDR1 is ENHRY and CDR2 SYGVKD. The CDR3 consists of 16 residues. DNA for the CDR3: TGTGCCATCAGTGATCTTGTAGGAGTCAGTACCTACGAGCAGTACTTC. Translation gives CAISDLVGVSTYEQYF.